This T cell receptor (beta chain) is from a study of T cells in tumors after PD-1 blockade. Study-level background: No patient had prior checkpoint blockade, systemic immunosuppression, or radiotherapy within 4 weeks. During anti-PD-1 treatment, some patients continued daily vismodegib 150 mg.

Sequenced by immunoSEQ multiplex PCR; TCRdb stores in-frame clones only, minus some. This sample has 55,000 to 70,000 clones; over 75% occur once, and the top ten carry about an eighth. V was pared by 0 bases and J by 6 bases, with 11 bases between. The CDR3 is 14 residues long. Germline lookup yields CDR1 KGHSH and CDR2 LQKENI. The sequence derives from a human donor with basal cell carcinoma. The sequencing here drew on PBMCs, taken before anti-PD-1 treatment. The chain combines TRBV18 with TRBJ1-1; tentative D call: TRBD1 (6 bases). CDR3 bases: TGTGCCAGCTCACCACCAGTCGGGGGCTCTGAAGCTTTCTTT. It specifies CASSPPVGGSEAFF.